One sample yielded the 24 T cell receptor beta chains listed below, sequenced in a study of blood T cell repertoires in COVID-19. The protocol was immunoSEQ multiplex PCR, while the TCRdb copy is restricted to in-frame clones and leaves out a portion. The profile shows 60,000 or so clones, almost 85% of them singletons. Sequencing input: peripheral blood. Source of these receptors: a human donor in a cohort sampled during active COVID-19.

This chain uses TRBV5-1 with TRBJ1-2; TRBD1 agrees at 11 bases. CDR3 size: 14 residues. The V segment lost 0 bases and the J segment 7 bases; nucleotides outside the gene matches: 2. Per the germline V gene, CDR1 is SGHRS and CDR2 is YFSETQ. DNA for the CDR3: TGCGCCAGCAGCTTGGTGGGGACAGGGGGTGGCTACACCTTC. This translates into CASSLVGTGGGYTF.

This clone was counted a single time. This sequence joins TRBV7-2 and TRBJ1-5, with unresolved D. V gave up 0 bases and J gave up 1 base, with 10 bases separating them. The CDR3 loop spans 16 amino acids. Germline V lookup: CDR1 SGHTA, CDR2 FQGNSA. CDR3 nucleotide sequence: TGTGCCAGCAGCTTAGCGCAGCGTGGGAGCAATCAGCCCCAGCATTTT. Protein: CASSLAQRGSNQPQHF.

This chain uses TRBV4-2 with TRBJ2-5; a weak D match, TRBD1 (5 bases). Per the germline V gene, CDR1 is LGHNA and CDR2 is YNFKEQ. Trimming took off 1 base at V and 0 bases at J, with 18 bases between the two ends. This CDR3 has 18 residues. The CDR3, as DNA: TGTGCCAGCAGCCAAGCGTCATGGGGCTCGAAGTACCAAGAGACCCAGTACTTC. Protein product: CASSQASWGSKYQETQYF.

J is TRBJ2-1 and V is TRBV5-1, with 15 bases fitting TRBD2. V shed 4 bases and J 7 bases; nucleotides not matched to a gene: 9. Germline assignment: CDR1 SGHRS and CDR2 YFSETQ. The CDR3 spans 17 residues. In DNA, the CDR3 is TGCGCCAGCAGCCCTGGACTAGCGGGGGGGCTGGGTAATGAGCAGTTCTTC. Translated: CASSPGLAGGLGNEQFF.

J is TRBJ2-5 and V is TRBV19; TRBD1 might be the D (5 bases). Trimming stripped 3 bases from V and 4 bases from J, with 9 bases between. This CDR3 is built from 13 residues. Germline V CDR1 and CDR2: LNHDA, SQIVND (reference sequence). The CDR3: CASSIRQSETQYF. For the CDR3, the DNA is TGTGCCAGTAGTATCCGACAGTCAGAGACCCAGTACTTC. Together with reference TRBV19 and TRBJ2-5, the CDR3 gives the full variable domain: DGGITQSPKYLFRKEGQNVTLSCEQNLNHDAMYWYRQDPGQGLRLIYYSQIVNDFQKGDIAEGYSVSREKKESFPLTVTSAQKNPTAFYLCASSIRQSETQYFGPGTRLLVL.

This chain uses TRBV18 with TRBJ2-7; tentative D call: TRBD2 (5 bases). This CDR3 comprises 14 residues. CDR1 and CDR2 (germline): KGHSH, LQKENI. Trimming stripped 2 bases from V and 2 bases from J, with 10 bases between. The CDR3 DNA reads TGTGCCAGCTCACCAGGACTCCGGGCCTACGAGCAGTACTTC. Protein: CASSPGLRAYEQYF.

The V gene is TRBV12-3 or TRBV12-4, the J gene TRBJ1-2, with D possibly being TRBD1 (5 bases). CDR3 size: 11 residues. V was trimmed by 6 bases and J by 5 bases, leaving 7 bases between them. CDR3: CASSRQYGYTF. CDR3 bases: TGTGCCAGCAGCAGACAGTATGGCTACACCTTC.

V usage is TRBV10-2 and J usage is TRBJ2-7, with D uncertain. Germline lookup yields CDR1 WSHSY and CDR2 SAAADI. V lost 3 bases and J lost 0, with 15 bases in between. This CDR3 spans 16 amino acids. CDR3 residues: CASSDPGISSSYEQYF. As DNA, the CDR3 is TGCGCCAGCAGTGACCCGGGTATTTCTAGCTCCTACGAGCAGTACTTC.

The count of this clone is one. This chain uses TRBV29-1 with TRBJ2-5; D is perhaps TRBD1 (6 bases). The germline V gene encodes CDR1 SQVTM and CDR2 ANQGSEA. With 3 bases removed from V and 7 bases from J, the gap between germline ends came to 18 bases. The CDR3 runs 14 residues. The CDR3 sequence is CSVERGMGRGTQYF. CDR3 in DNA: TGCAGCGTTGAGAGGGGGATGGGCCGTGGGACCCAGTACTTC.

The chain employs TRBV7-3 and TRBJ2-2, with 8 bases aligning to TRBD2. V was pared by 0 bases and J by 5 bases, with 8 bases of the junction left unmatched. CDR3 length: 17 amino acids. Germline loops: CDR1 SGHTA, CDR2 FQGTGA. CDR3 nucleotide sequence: TGTGCCAGCAGCTTAACAGGGGTCGAGCGGGGGACCGGGGAGCTGTTTTTT. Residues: CASSLTGVERGTGELFF. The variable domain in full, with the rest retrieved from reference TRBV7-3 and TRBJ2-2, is GAGVSQTPSNKVTEKGKYVELRCDPISGHTALYWYRQSLGQGPEFLIYFQGTGAADDSGLPNDRFFAVRPEGSVSTLKIQRTERGDSAVYLCASSLTGVERGTGELFFGEGSRLTVL.

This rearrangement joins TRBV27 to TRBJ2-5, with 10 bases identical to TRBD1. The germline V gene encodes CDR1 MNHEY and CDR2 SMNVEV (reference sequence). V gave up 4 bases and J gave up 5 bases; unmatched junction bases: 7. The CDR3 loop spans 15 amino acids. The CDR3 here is CASSSLTGGRETQYF. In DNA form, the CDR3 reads TGTGCCAGCAGTTCCCTGACAGGGGGCAGGGAGACCCAGTACTTC.

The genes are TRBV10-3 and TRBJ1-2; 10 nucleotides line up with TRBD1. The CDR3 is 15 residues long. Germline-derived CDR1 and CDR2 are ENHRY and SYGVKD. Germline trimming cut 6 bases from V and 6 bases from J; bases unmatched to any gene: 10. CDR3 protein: CAISYRDRGGHGYTF. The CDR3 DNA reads TGTGCCATCAGCTACCGGGACAGGGGCGGACATGGCTACACCTTC.

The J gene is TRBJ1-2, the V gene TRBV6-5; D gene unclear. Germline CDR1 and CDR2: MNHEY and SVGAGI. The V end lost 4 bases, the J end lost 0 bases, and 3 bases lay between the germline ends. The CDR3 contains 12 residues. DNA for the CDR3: TGTGCCAGCAGTTCCACTAACTATGGCTACACCTTC. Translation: CASSSTNYGYTF.

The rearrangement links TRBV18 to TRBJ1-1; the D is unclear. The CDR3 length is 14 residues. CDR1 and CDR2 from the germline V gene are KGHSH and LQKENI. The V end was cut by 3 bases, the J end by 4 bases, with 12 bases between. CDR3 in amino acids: CASSPYAEGTEAFF. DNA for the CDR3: TGTGCCAGCTCACCTTACGCCGAGGGCACTGAAGCTTTCTTT. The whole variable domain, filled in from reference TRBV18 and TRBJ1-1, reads NAGVMQNPRHLVRRRGQEARLRCSPMKGHSHVYWYRQLPEEGLKFMVYLQKENIIDESGMPKERFSAEFPKEGPSILRIQQVVRGDSAAYFCASSPYAEGTEAFFGQGTRLTVV.

The CDR3 nucleotides are TGCGCCAGCAGCGCCTCCGGGACAGGGAATTTGAACACCATATATTTT. Encoded protein: CASSASGTGNLNTIYF. V and J are TRBV5-1 and TRBJ1-3; 9 bases match TRBD1. Trimming cost V 4 bases and J 7 bases; bases outside gene matches: 12. The germline gives CDR1 SGHRS, CDR2 YFSETQ. The CDR3 totals 16 residues.

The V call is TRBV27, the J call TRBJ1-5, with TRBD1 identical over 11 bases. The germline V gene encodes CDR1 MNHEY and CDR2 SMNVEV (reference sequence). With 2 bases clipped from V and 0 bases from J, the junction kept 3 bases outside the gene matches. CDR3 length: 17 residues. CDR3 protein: CASSLLGTGGSNQPQHF. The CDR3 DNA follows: TGTGCCAGCAGTTTACTCGGGACAGGGGGTAGCAATCAGCCCCAGCATTTT.

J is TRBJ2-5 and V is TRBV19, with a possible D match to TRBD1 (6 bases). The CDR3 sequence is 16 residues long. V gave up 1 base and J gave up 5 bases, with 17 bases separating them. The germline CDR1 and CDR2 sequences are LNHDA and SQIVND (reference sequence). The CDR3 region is CASSIVGGQREETQYF. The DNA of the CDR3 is TGTGCCAGTAGTATAGTCGGAGGACAGAGAGAGGAGACCCAGTACTTC.

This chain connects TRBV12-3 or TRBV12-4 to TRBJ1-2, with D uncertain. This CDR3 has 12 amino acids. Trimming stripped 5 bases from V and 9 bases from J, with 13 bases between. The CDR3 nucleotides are TGTGCCAGCAGTCCCCGGGGAGTACGCTACACCTTC. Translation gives CASSPRGVRYTF.

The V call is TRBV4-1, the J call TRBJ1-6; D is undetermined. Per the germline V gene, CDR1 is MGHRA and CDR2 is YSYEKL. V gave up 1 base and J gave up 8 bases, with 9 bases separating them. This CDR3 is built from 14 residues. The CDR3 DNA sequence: TGCGCCAGCAGCCAAGGACCCGGGGATTCACCCCTCCACTTT. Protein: CASSQGPGDSPLHF.

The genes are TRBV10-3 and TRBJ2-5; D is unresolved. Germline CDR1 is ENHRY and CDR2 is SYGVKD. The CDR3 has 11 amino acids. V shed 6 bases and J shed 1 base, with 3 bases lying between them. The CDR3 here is CAIRSQETQYF. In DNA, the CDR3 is TGTGCCATCAGGAGCCAAGAGACCCAGTACTTC.

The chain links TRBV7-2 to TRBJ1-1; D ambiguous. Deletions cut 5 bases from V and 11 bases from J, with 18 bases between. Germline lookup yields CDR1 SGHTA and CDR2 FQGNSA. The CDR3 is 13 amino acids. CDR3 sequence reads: CASSNSIQREAFF. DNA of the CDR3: TGTGCCAGCAGCAACTCAATCCAGCGGGAGGCTTTCTTT.

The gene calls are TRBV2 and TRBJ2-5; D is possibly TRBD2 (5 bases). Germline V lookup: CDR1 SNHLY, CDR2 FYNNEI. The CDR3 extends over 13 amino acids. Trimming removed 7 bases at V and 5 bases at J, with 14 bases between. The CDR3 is CASNTDFVETQYF. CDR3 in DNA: TGTGCCAGCAATACGGACTTTGTGGAGACCCAGTACTTC.

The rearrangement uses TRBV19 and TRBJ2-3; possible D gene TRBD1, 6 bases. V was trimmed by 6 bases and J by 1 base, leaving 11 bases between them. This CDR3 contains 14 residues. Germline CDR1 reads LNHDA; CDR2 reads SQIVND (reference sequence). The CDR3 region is CASSHRVGTDTQYF. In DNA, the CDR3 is TGTGCCAGTAGCCACAGGGTCGGCACAGATACGCAGTATTTT. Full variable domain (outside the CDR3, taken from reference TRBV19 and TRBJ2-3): DGGITQSPKYLFRKEGQNVTLSCEQNLNHDAMYWYRQDPGQGLRLIYYSQIVNDFQKGDIAEGYSVSREKKESFPLTVTSAQKNPTAFYLCASSHRVGTDTQYFGPGTRLTVL.

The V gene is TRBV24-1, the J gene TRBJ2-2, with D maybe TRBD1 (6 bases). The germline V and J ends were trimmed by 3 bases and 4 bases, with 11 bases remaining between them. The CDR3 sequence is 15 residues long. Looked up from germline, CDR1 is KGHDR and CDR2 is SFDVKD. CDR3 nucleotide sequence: TGTGCCACCAGTGATCGCCGGACAGCCACCGGGGAGCTGTTTTTT. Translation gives CATSDRRTATGELFF.